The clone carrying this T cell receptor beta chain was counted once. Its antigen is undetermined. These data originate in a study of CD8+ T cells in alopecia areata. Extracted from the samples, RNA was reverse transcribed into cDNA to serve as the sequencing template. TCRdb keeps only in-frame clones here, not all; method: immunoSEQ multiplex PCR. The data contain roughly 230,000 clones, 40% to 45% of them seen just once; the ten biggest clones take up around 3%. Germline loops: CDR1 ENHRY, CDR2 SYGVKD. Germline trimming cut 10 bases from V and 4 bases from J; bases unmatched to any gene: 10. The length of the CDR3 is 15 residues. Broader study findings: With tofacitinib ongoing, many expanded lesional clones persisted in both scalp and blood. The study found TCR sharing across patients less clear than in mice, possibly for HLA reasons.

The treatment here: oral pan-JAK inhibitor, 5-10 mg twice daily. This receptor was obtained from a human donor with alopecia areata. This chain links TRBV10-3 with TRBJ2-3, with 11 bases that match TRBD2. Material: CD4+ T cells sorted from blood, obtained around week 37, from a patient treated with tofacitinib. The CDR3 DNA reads TGTGCCACCCGCCCCACTAGCGGGAGTTCAGATACGCAGTATTTT. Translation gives CATRPTSGSSDTQYF.